These T cell receptor beta chains were read from a single sample in a study of control samples from healthy donors and cancer patients. Clones were read by immunoSEQ multiplex PCR, and TCRdb kept only the in-frame ones, dropping some. The data contain under 85,000 clones, more than 75% of them singletons. The source material was PBMCs. The receptors here all came from a woman aged 50 to 60 with lung cancer. Each CDR3 is given without its conserved first and last residue. Each record gives: V gene, CDR3 length, J gene, CDR3 protein.

>TRBV19|14|TRBJ2-2
ASSLGRNRHTGELF
>TRBV12-3/TRBV12-4|11|TRBJ2-1
ASSPGAPGEQF
>TRBV6-4|12|TRBJ2-2
ASSDFHNTGELF
>TRBV3-1/TRBV3-2|12|TRBJ2-7
ASRAGATSYEQY
>TRBV27|12|TRBJ2-7
ASSLSSLPYEQY
>TRBV7-2|14|TRBJ2-3
ASSLGVAGGTDTQY
>TRBV19|11|TRBJ2-7
ASSLGFSYEQY
>TRBV6-5|12|TRBJ1-3
ASSYRISGNTIY
>TRBV9|12|TRBJ1-3
ASSVEGTGNTIY
>TRBV7-2|14|TRBJ1-2
ASSPGGSGRNYGYT
>TRBV7-8|17|TRBJ2-3
ASSPRGHPGQGRTDTQY
>TRBV30|10|TRBJ2-7
AWSPGYYEQY
>TRBV30|13|TRBJ1-1
AWGDRGGLNTEAF
>TRBV28|9|TRBJ1-1
ASSLESEAF
>TRBV7-9|12|TRBJ2-1
ASSLEQGYNEQF
>TRBV5-1|13|TRBJ1-1
ASSLEGTQNTEAF
>TRBV6-5|10|TRBJ1-1
ATRGRGTEAF
>TRBV2|13|TRBJ2-3
ASIIGRSSTDTQY
>TRBV5-1|14|TRBJ2-7
ASSPELAGPMEGQY
>TRBV12-3/TRBV12-4|10|TRBJ1-2
ASSLSKAGYT
>TRBV5-6|13|TRBJ1-5
ASSLGTSSNQPQH
>TRBV7-2|14|TRBJ2-3
ASSPGLSRSTDTQY